What follows are 24 T cell receptor beta chains derived from one specimen sequenced in a study of shared clonotypes between healthy human individuals. Sequenced by immunoSEQ multiplex PCR; TCRdb stores in-frame clones only, minus some. The data contain fewer than 600,000 clones, around 79% of them singletons. The specimen sequenced was PBMCs. These receptors came from a woman aged 40-49 years in good health. Some clones in this sample may be carry-over from other donors' samples.

The V and J genes are TRBV7-9 and TRBJ2-7; D is ambiguous. The germline V gene encodes CDR1 SEHNR and CDR2 FQNEAQ (reference sequence). V was pared by 5 bases and J by 9 bases, with 14 bases between. The CDR3 loop spans 12 amino acids. CDR3 amino acids: CASSASLGGQYF. Here the CDR3 DNA reads TGTGCCAGCAGCGCCTCTTTGGGTGGGCAGTACTTC.

J is TRBJ2-3 and V is TRBV2, with D perhaps TRBD1 (5 bases). CDR1 is SNHLY, CDR2 FYNNEI, per germline. V lost 7 bases, J lost 0 bases, and 8 bases lay in between. This CDR3 is built from 13 residues. DNA for the CDR3: TGTGCCAGCAAGGGGTTGAGCACAGATACGCAGTATTTT. Protein sequence: CASKGLSTDTQYF.

The count of this clone is one. This rearrangement joins TRBV19 to TRBJ2-7, with a possible D match to TRBD2 (5 bases). Germline V gene lookup returns CDR1 LNHDA and CDR2 SQIVND (reference sequence). Trimming pared 5 bases from V and 4 bases from J, leaving 18 bases between. The CDR3 sequence is 15 residues long. The CDR3 DNA sequence: TGTGCCAGTAGTCCCCAGCATTCGTGGGAGTACGAGCAGTACTTC. Translation: CASSPQHSWEYEQYF.

The rearrangement links TRBV25-1 to TRBJ2-1, with D maybe TRBD2 (6 bases). The length of the CDR3 is 18 residues. Deletions cut 4 bases from V and 7 bases from J, with 26 bases between. CDR1 is MGHDK and CDR2 is SYGVNS in the germline V gene. The CDR3 reads CASSAYSYWGGMLNEQFF. CDR3 coding DNA: TGTGCCAGCAGTGCCTATTCTTATTGGGGAGGAATGCTGAATGAGCAGTTCTTC.

The DNA of the CDR3 is TGTGCCAGCAGCTTGGGACTAGCGGGACACAATGAGCAGTTCTTC. Its translation is CASSLGLAGHNEQFF. This rearrangement joins TRBV5-8 to TRBJ2-1, with TRBD2 identical over 11 bases. Trimming cost V 0 bases and J 5 bases; bases outside gene matches: 1. Germline assignment: CDR1 SGHTS and CDR2 YDEGEE. This CDR3 spans 15 amino acids.

This chain connects TRBV19 to TRBJ1-5; TRBD1 aligns across 9 bases. The junction had 3 bases not matched to a gene; V was cut back by 2 bases and J by 1 base. Germline values: CDR1 LNHDA, CDR2 SQIVND (reference sequence). This CDR3 is 16 amino acids long. The CDR3 spells CASSIQGQGSNQPQHF. For the CDR3, the DNA is TGTGCCAGTAGTATACAGGGACAGGGAAGCAATCAGCCCCAGCATTTT.

As DNA, the CDR3 is TGTGCCAGCAGCCTCCGAGCCCCGAGGGAGGAGACCCAGTACTTC. This sequence encodes CASSLRAPREETQYF. This rearrangement joins TRBV27 to TRBJ2-5; D possibly corresponds to TRBD2 (5 bases). The CDR3 length is 15 residues. Germline CDR1 and CDR2: MNHEY and SMNVEV (reference sequence). Trimming pared 6 bases from V and 5 bases from J, leaving 19 bases between.

V gene TRBV6-5 combines with J gene TRBJ1-4, with D perhaps matching TRBD1 (6 bases). Deletions cut 5 bases from V and 3 bases from J, with 10 bases between. The CDR3 is 14 residues long. The germline CDR1 and CDR2 sequences are MNHEY and SVGAGI. The CDR3 nucleotides are TGTGCCAGCAGTAACAGGGCTTCTAATGAAAAACTGTTTTTT. Its translation is CASSNRASNEKLFF.

As regards this clone: This likely stems from a read error, as it lies one base from a far larger clone. The same CDR3 also results from other DNA sequences found in this sample. The CDR3 coding sequence is TGTGCCAGCAGTTTAGCCGCAGACAGCTACAATCAGCCCCAGCATTTC. This encodes CASSLAADSYNQPQHF. The rearrangement joins TRBV28 to TRBJ1-5, with D possibly matching TRBD1 (5 bases). This CDR3 is 16 amino acids long. CDR1 and CDR2 from the germline V gene are MDHEN and SYDVKM.

This sequence joins TRBV19 and TRBJ2-7; D possibly corresponds to TRBD1 (5 bases). CDR3 size: 14 residues. CDR1 is LNHDA and CDR2 is SQIVND in the germline V gene (reference sequence). The V and J ends lost 5 bases and 7 bases respectively, with 18 bases between them. CDR3 in amino acids: CASSVSTVPSEQYF. As DNA, the CDR3 is TGTGCCAGTAGTGTTTCGACAGTGCCTTCGGAGCAGTACTTC.

The chain has TRBV5-1 and TRBJ2-1; tentative D call: TRBD1 (5 bases). Per germline, CDR1 SGHRS and CDR2 YFSETQ. Trimming shortened V by 0 bases and J by 8 bases, and 15 bases separated the two germline ends. The CDR3 is 15 amino acids. The CDR3 DNA reads as TGCGCCAGCAGCTTGGCCGCAGAAGGGGCTCATGAGCAGTTCTTC. Encoded protein: CASSLAAEGAHEQFF.

In its sample, this clone was seen once. This rearrangement joins TRBV5-1 to TRBJ1-2, with D uncertain. Germline-derived CDR1 and CDR2 are SGHRS and YFSETQ. V was trimmed by 5 bases and J by 2 bases, leaving 10 bases between them. CDR3 size: 13 residues. The CDR3 DNA sequence: TGCGCCAGCAGTCCGACTCCGAACTATGGCTACACCTTC. This sequence encodes CASSPTPNYGYTF.

This clone has just one count. The chain links TRBV11-1 to TRBJ2-1, with D perhaps TRBD1 (5 bases). CDR3 length equals 12 residues. CDR1 and CDR2 (germline): SGHAT, FQDESV (reference sequence). V gave up 1 base and J gave up 10 bases, with 8 bases separating them. CDR3 bases: TGTGCCAGCAGCTTAGACAGGATCGAGCAGTTCTTC. This codes for CASSLDRIEQFF.

This clone occurred once. V gene TRBV14 combines with J gene TRBJ2-6, with D uncertain. This CDR3 has 17 amino acids. V lost 1 base to trimming and J lost 0 bases, with 10 bases between them. Per the germline V gene, CDR1 is SGHDN and CDR2 is FVKESK. CDR3 loop: CASSQVGLPSGANVLTF. The CDR3 region has the DNA TGTGCCAGCAGCCAAGTAGGCCTCCCCTCTGGGGCCAACGTCCTGACTTTC.

The chain couples TRBV27 to TRBJ2-3; 11 bases are shared with TRBD2. The CDR3 spans 19 residues. V dropped 1 base and J dropped 4; count of bases not matched to a gene: 13. Germline loops: CDR1 MNHEY, CDR2 SMNVEV (reference sequence). CDR3 sequence: CASSLYLAGGTQGADTQYF. The CDR3 DNA reads TGTGCCAGCAGTTTATACCTAGCGGGAGGAACTCAGGGAGCAGATACGCAGTATTTT.

The rearrangement joins TRBV6-1 to TRBJ1-3; a weak D match, TRBD1 (6 bases). Germline CDR1 MNHNS, CDR2 SASEGT. The V end was cut by 3 bases, the J end by 1 base, with 13 bases between. The CDR3 is made up of 16 amino acids. The CDR3 bases are TGTGCCAGCAGTGACCCGGGACATGGGTCTGGAAACACCATATATTTT. Encoded protein: CASSDPGHGSGNTIYF.

This chain connects TRBV18 to TRBJ1-2; 8 bases fit TRBD1. The length of the CDR3 is 16 residues. Losses at the gene ends were 5 bases for V and 0 bases for J; bases not matched to a gene: 8. Per the germline V gene, CDR1 is KGHSH and CDR2 is LQKENI. The CDR3 reads CASSKMDRDPNYGYTF. The DNA for the CDR3 is TGTGCCAGCTCAAAAATGGACAGGGACCCTAACTATGGCTACACCTTC.

The V call is TRBV5-1, the J call TRBJ2-1; 10 bases fit TRBD2. The trim removed 0 bases at V and 7 bases at J, leaving 7 bases unmatched. The CDR3 totals 16 residues. The V gene's germline CDR1 is SGHRS and CDR2 YFSETQ. This CDR3 is CASSLVSSGSFNEQFF. The CDR3, as DNA: TGCGCCAGCAGCTTGGTGTCTAGCGGGAGTTTTAATGAGCAGTTCTTC.

The rearrangement uses TRBV19 and TRBJ2-3, with 9 bases matching TRBD2. Germline V lookup: CDR1 LNHDA, CDR2 SQIVND (reference sequence). V lost 6 bases to trimming and J lost 6 bases; unmatched junction nucleotides: 7. This CDR3 is built from 14 residues. The CDR3 DNA follows: TGTGCCAGTAGAGGGCGGGAGGGCCATGATACGCAGTATTTT. Its protein product is CASRGREGHDTQYF.

This clone was found a few times. V gene TRBV5-1 combines with J gene TRBJ2-7; D ambiguous. V lost 2 bases and J 5 bases, leaving 14 bases between the germline ends. Germline CDR1 and CDR2: SGHRS and YFSETQ. The CDR3 sequence is 14 residues long. The CDR3, as DNA: TGCGCCAGCAGCTTTAACAGCCCCGCCGACGAGCAGTACTTC. Its translation: CASSFNSPADEQYF.

In its sample, this clone was seen a few times. The gene calls are TRBV19 and TRBJ1-4; 8 positions agree with TRBD1. This CDR3 spans 14 amino acids. CDR1 and CDR2 (germline): LNHDA, SQIVND (reference sequence). The ends lost 6 bases at V and 6 bases at J; junction bases unmatched: 6. DNA for the CDR3: TGTGCCAGTAGCCCCCCGGGACAGGATGAAAAACTGTTTTTT. Amino acid sequence: CASSPPGQDEKLFF.

The chain carries TRBV28 and TRBJ1-4; 8 bases align to TRBD1. Looked up from germline, CDR1 is MDHEN and CDR2 is SYDVKM. V was clipped by 8 bases and J by 8 bases; unmatched bases: 7. This CDR3 contains 13 residues. For the CDR3, the DNA is TGTGCCAGCCAGGACAGGGTTGGGGAAAAACTGTTTTTT. This sequence encodes CASQDRVGEKLFF.

The rearrangement uses TRBV30 and TRBJ2-6; D is perhaps TRBD1 (6 bases). The CDR3 totals 15 residues. CDR1 GTSNPN and CDR2 SVGIG come from the germline V gene (reference sequence). V was pared by 6 bases and J by 3 bases, with 15 bases between. The CDR3 coding sequence is TGTGCCTGTGGAGGACAGTTGGGTGGGGCCAACGTCCTGACTTTC. As protein: CACGGQLGGANVLTF.

The DNA of the CDR3 is TGTGCCAGTAGTATAGGGCAGGACAATCAGCCCCAGCATTTT. Translating gives CASSIGQDNQPQHF. V usage is TRBV19 and J usage is TRBJ1-5; D remains unclear. Germline lookup yields CDR1 LNHDA and CDR2 SQIVND (reference sequence). This CDR3 region has 14 residues. V was clipped by 1 base and J by 3 bases, with 7 bases between them.